This T cell receptor beta chain was found in a study of CD8 T cells in ankylosing spondylitis. Library preparation for TCR beta used quantitative 5'-RACE with molecular barcodes. TCRdb fed the 5' RACE reads into MiXCR, producing one record per CDR3 protein. The sample lists roughly 490,000 distinct CDR3 sequences, approximately 5% occurring once. This clonotype was found many times. Its target is unknown. Study-wide results and caveats: A TCR beta motif made of eight highly homologous variants seemed typical of ankylosing spondylitis blood.

This CDR3 region has 11 residues. Trimming pared 6 bases from V and 7 bases from J, leaving 13 bases between. Germline V gene sequence: CDR1 DFQATT, CDR2 SNEGSKA (reference sequence). The clonotype originates from a male donor with ankylosing spondylitis. The V gene is TRBV20-1, the J gene TRBJ2-7; D perhaps matches TRBD2 (5 bases). Sequences were obtained from blood, either unsorted or a sorted T cell fraction (not recorded which). CDR3 protein: CSALGLSEQYF. CDR3 nucleotide sequence: TGCAGTGCCCTAGGACTTTCAGAGCAGTACTTC.